This T cell receptor (beta chain) was profiled in a study of shared clonotypes between healthy human individuals. Study observations and caveats: Sorted-subset sequencing, rarefaction showed, was incomplete despite large depth. Investigators expected sequencing depth to affect clonotype sharing among donors.

On this clone itself: The target antigen is unknown.

Data came from immunoSEQ multiplex PCR; TCRdb stores just in-frame clones and leaves some out. This sample has 2 million to 2.5 million clones; 90% to 95% occur once, and the top ten carry roughly 0.39%. Germline-derived CDR1 and CDR2 are LGHNA and YSLEER. V was clipped by 0 bases and J by 2 bases, with 8 bases between them. CDR3 length equals 15 residues. The rearrangement uses TRBV4-3 and TRBJ1-5; tentative D call: TRBD1 (5 bases). The origin of this receptor is a man between 18 and 35 years old in good health. Some clones in this sample may be carry-over from other donors' samples. The sample consisted of naive CD4+ T cells from PBMCs. As to subset: CD45RA+ positively selected. CDR3 bases: TGCGCCAGCAGCCAAGAAATGGGGGGCAATCAGCCCCAGCATTTT. Its protein is CASSQEMGGNQPQHF.